Listed below are T cell receptor beta chains from one sample, sequenced in a study of T cell responses to AZD1222 COVID-19 vaccine. Using immunoSEQ multiplex PCR, the repertoire was profiled, and TCRdb retains in-frame clones only, with some absent. The sample holds some 110,000 clones, roughly 90% seen once. Sample: peripheral blood, taken on day 0 of AZD1222 vaccination. Source of these receptors: an adult in good health. CDR3s include the opening cysteine and the closing phenylalanine or tryptophan. D genes are given only for firm matches. Some rows have no size entry. The others give once, few or many, or a class for an expanded clone.

J gene | CDR3 length | clone size | V gene | D gene | CDR3 DNA | CDR3 protein
TRBJ2-1 | 14 | NA | TRBV24-1 | NA | TGTGCCACCAGTGAGGCAGGGAACAGGAATGAGCAGTTCTTC | CATSEAGNRNEQFF
TRBJ2-7 | 14 | NA | TRBV20-1 | TRBD2 | TGCAGTGCTAGTTTATCCAGCGGGGGTTACGAGCAGTACTTC | CSASLSSGGYEQYF
TRBJ1-6 | 15 | NA | TRBV19 | TRBD1 | TGTGCCAGTAGCCGAAGTCCAACAGGGGGAAGACCCCTCCACTTT | CASSRSPTGGRPLHF
TRBJ2-2 | 14 | NA | TRBV3-1/TRBV3-2 | TRBD1 | TGTGCCAGCAGCCAATTGACAGGGGCCGGGGAGCTGTTTTTT | CASSQLTGAGELFF
TRBJ2-2 | 14 | NA | TRBV18 | NA | TGTGCCAGCTCACCCCCAGGAACCACCGGGGAGCTGTTTTTT | CASSPPGTTGELFF
TRBJ1-3 | 13 | NA | TRBV12-3/TRBV12-4 | NA | TGTGCCAGCACCCAGGGCTCTGGAAACACCATATATTTT | CASTQGSGNTIYF
TRBJ2-3 | 12 | NA | TRBV2 | NA | TGTGCCAGCCGAGGGGCCTTGAATACGCAGTATTTT | CASRGALNTQYF
TRBJ1-1 | 11 | NA | TRBV30 | NA | TGTGCCTGGACCAGTTGGACTGAAGCTTTCTTT | CAWTSWTEAFF
TRBJ1-4 | 16 | NA | TRBV9 | NA | TGTGCCAGCAGCCTGGGGCAGCAAACAACTAATGAAAAACTGTTTTTT | CASSLGQQTTNEKLFF
TRBJ1-1 | 14 | NA | TRBV3-1/TRBV3-2 | NA | TGTGCCAGCAGCCGCGGGGAGGTGAACACTGAAGCTTTCTTT | CASSRGEVNTEAFF
TRBJ1-4 | 21 | few | TRBV14 | NA | TGTGCCAGCAGCCAAAGACACCATGCCGGGAACATGGGTCTCGGTAATGAAAAACTGTTTTTT | CASSQRHHAGNMGLGNEKLFF
TRBJ1-6 | 18 | NA | TRBV28 | TRBD1 | TGTGCCAGCAGTTTAGGGCCCTTTAGGACAGGGGGCGCCTCACCCCTCCACTTT | CASSLGPFRTGGASPLHF
TRBJ1-2 | 14 | once | TRBV30 | NA | TGTGCCTGCTCAACCATCAATACAAGGGGTGGCTACACCTTC | CACSTINTRGGYTF
TRBJ2-7 | 12 | NA | TRBV6-5 | NA | TGTGCCAGCACTGCTATAGTGGGCGAGCAGTACTTC | CASTAIVGEQYF
TRBJ2-3 | 15 | NA | TRBV9 | NA | TGTGCCAGCACCAAGACAGAACGTCACACAGATACGCAGTATTTT | CASTKTERHTDTQYF
TRBJ1-6 | 15 | NA | TRBV6-4 | NA | TGTGCCAGCAGTGAGGGGGGGGGAGTTAATTCACCCCTCCACTTT | CASSEGGGVNSPLHF
TRBJ1-5 | 15 | NA | TRBV28 | TRBD1 | TGTGCCAGCAGTTTGGGACAGGCTAGCAATCAGCCCCAGCATTTT | CASSLGQASNQPQHF
TRBJ1-2 | 11 | NA | TRBV9 | NA | TGTGCCAGCAGCGTGGGGGTCGACTACACCTTC | CASSVGVDYTF
TRBJ2-5 | 13 | NA | TRBV9 | NA | TGTGCCAGCAGCGCGCAGGGATTCGAGACCCAGTACTTC | CASSAQGFETQYF
TRBJ1-5 | 14 | NA | TRBV19 | TRBD1 | TGTGCCAGTAGTATGGGACAGGGAGATTGGGCCCAGCATTTT | CASSMGQGDWAQHF
TRBJ1-6 | 15 | NA | TRBV9 | NA | TGTGCCAGCAGCGCTTTGGGACTTGGCGATTCACCCCTCCACTTT | CASSALGLGDSPLHF
TRBJ2-3 | 14 | NA | TRBV4-1 | TRBD2 | TGCGCCAGCAGTAGGTTAGCGGGGTCAGATACGCAGTATTTT | CASSRLAGSDTQYF
TRBJ2-7 | 13 | NA | TRBV19 | NA | TGTGCCAGTAGTCCGCGAGAAGGCGACGAGCAGTACTTC | CASSPREGDEQYF
TRBJ2-4 | 14 | NA | TRBV4-1 | NA | TGCGCCAGCAGCCCCCGAGCCACTAGTAACATTCAGTACTTC | CASSPRATSNIQYF
TRBJ1-6 | 13 | NA | TRBV6-5 | NA | TGTGCCGCTAAGGGGGGGTATGGTTCACCCCTCCACTTT | CAAKGGYGSPLHF
TRBJ1-2 | 13 | NA | TRBV12-3/TRBV12-4 | NA | TGTGCCAGCAGTTTAACGACTAACTATGGCTACACCTTC | CASSLTTNYGYTF
TRBJ1-5 | 13 | few | TRBV19 | NA | TGTGCCAGTTCCAACCAAGGCGAACAGCCCCAGCATTTT | CASSNQGEQPQHF
TRBJ1-1 | 10 | NA | TRBV2 | NA | TGTGCCAGCAGTGAAGGTCGCGCTTTCTTT | CASSEGRAFF
TRBJ1-1 | 11 | NA | TRBV24-1 | NA | TGTGCCACCAGTGATAGTGCTGAAGCTTTCTTT | CATSDSAEAFF
TRBJ2-3 | 16 | NA | TRBV18 | TRBD2 | TGTGCCAGCTCACCGGGACTAGCGGGACCTTTAGATACGCAGTATTTT | CASSPGLAGPLDTQYF
TRBJ1-1 | 14 | NA | TRBV5-1 | NA | TGCGCCAGCAGCTTAGGGCCAGGGTCGACTGAAGCTTTCTTT | CASSLGPGSTEAFF
TRBJ1-2 | 12 | NA | TRBV3-1/TRBV3-2 | NA | TGTGCCAGCAGCCAAGCAGGCGATGGCTACACCTTC | CASSQAGDGYTF
TRBJ1-2 | 14 | NA | TRBV11-2 | NA | TGTGCCAGCAGCTTAGGGGGTAAAGGCTATGGCTACACCTTC | CASSLGGKGYGYTF
TRBJ2-7 | 15 | NA | TRBV9 | TRBD2 | TGTGCCAGCAGCCCTTCGACTAGCGCGGGGGAGGAGCAGTACTTC | CASSPSTSAGEEQYF
TRBJ2-3 | 16 | NA | TRBV27 | NA | TGTGCCAGCAGCCCCCGGCGGGTATCCGACACAGATACGCAGTATTTT | CASSPRRVSDTDTQYF
TRBJ1-2 | 14 | NA | TRBV6-5 | TRBD1 | TGTGCCAGCAGGGGGACAGGGGGCTCCTATGGCTACACCTTC | CASRGTGGSYGYTF
TRBJ1-2 | 17 | NA | TRBV5-5 | NA | TGTGCCAGCAGCTTGGCCCACCCCCCCGAACATCGCTATGGCTACACCTTC | CASSLAHPPEHRYGYTF
TRBJ2-3 | 12 | NA | TRBV3-1/TRBV3-2 | NA | TGTGCCAGCAGCTTCGGTGGTGATACGCAGTATTTT | CASSFGGDTQYF
TRBJ2-7 | 14 | NA | TRBV18 | TRBD1 | TGTGCCAGCTCACCAGGGACAGGCCATTACGAGCAGTACTTC | CASSPGTGHYEQYF
TRBJ1-6 | 15 | NA | TRBV28 | NA | TGTGCCAGCAGTTTCAACAGGGAAGGGGGGTCACCCCTCCACTTT | CASSFNREGGSPLHF
TRBJ1-4 | 12 | NA | TRBV28 | NA | TGTGCCAGCAGTTTAGCAGACGAAAAACTGTTTTTT | CASSLADEKLFF